These T cell receptor beta chains were read from a single sample in a study of shared clonotypes between healthy human individuals. Only in-frame clones appear in the TCRdb table, and some are missing; sequencing was by immunoSEQ multiplex PCR. The table has around 690,000 clones, 90% seen once. The sample consisted of memory CD8+ T cells from PBMCs. These receptors originate from a man aged 18 to 30 in good health. Some clones in this sample may be carry-over from other donors' samples. Each CDR3 is given with its conserved first and last residue. The D gene is left open where the match is weak. A clone size is listed for some rows: how often the clone was seen (once, few, many), or a class if it is expanded.

length	J	size	V	D	CDR3	DNA
15	TRBJ2-1	.	TRBV7-9	.	CASSLVSVPYNEQFF	TGTGCCAGCAGCTTGGTTAGCGTGCCCTACAATGAGCAGTTCTTC
20	TRBJ2-1	.	TRBV10-3	TRBD2	CAISESVMGTSGRLHNEQFF	TGTGCCATCAGTGAGTCTGTGATGGGGACTAGCGGGAGGCTCCACAATGAGCAGTTCTTC
12	TRBJ2-5	.	TRBV6-1	.	CASSGVQETQYF	TGTGCCAGCAGTGGGGTTCAAGAGACCCAGTACTTC
15	TRBJ1-5	once	TRBV7-3	.	CASSLTGLGNQPQHF	TGTGCCAGCAGCTTAACAGGGCTGGGCAATCAGCCCCAGCATTTT
17	TRBJ2-7	.	TRBV28	TRBD2	CASSPRLAGDGSHEQYF	TGTGCCAGCAGTCCCCGACTAGCGGGAGACGGATCCCACGAGCAGTACTTC
16	TRBJ1-2	.	TRBV14	.	CASSQAISRQADGYTF	TGTGCCAGCAGCCAAGCTATCTCCAGGCAGGCGGATGGCTACACCTTC
16	TRBJ2-3	.	TRBV7-8	TRBD1	CASSFRDRVSTDTQYF	TGTGCCAGCAGCTTCCGGGACAGGGTTAGCACAGATACGCAGTATTTT
14	TRBJ1-2	.	TRBV19	.	CASSLRKQVYGYTF	TGTGCCAGTAGTCTCCGAAAACAAGTCTATGGCTACACCTTC
14	TRBJ2-1	.	TRBV19	TRBD2	CASSSWTSVDEQFF	TGTGCCAGTAGTTCGTGGACTAGCGTGGATGAGCAGTTCTTC
15	TRBJ2-7	.	TRBV15	.	CATSRVPAGTYEQYF	TGTGCCACCAGCAGAGTACCTGCGGGAACCTACGAGCAGTACTTC
19	TRBJ1-4	.	TRBV4-3	TRBD1	CASSQGAGTVFVAREKLFF	TGCGCCAGCAGCCAAGGGGCCGGGACAGTATTCGTGGCCAGGGAAAAACTGTTTTTT
15	TRBJ2-7	.	TRBV28	TRBD2	CASTPAGVDTYEQYF	TGTGCCAGCACCCCAGCGGGAGTGGATACCTACGAGCAGTACTTC
14	TRBJ1-2	.	TRBV6-5	.	CASRYRLGAAGYTF	TGTGCCAGCAGATACCGATTGGGGGCAGCGGGCTACACCTTC
14	TRBJ2-7	once	TRBV7-9	TRBD1	CASSPRDRGLEQYF	TGTGCCAGCAGCCCCCGGGACAGGGGGCTCGAGCAGTACTTC
14	TRBJ2-5	.	TRBV11-2	.	CASSLVGTGKTQYF	TGTGCCAGCAGCTTAGTCGGGACCGGGAAGACCCAGTACTTC
14	TRBJ2-7	.	TRBV7-8	TRBD2	CASSLLAGVDEQYF	TGTGCCAGCAGCCTTCTAGCGGGAGTCGACGAGCAGTACTTC
13	TRBJ1-1	.	TRBV11-2	.	CASSITGNTEAFF	TGTGCCAGCAGCATCACCGGGAACACTGAAGCTTTCTTT
13	TRBJ2-1	.	TRBV4-3	.	CASSQALWNEQFF	TGCGCCAGCAGCCAAGCCCTGTGGAATGAGCAGTTCTTC
14	TRBJ2-7	.	TRBV4-3	.	CASSSGLNGYEQYF	TGCGCCAGCAGCTCAGGACTAAACGGCTACGAGCAGTACTTC
12	TRBJ2-5	.	TRBV6-6	.	CASSPFQETQYF	TGTGCCAGCAGCCCGTTCCAAGAGACCCAGTACTTC
15	TRBJ1-1	.	TRBV6-5	.	CASSPISEMNTEAFF	TGTGCCAGCAGTCCCATCAGCGAGATGAACACTGAAGCTTTCTTT
15	TRBJ2-7	.	TRBV6-1	TRBD2	CASRREREGPYEQYF	TGTGCCAGCAGGAGGGAGCGGGAGGGTCCCTACGAGCAGTACTTC
15	TRBJ2-7	.	TRBV6-1	.	CASSATGTVSYEQYF	TGTGCCAGCAGTGCGACCGGGACGGTCTCCTACGAGCAGTACTTC
17	TRBJ2-3	.	TRBV5-1	.	CASSSPVLGIHTDTQYF	TGCGCCAGCAGCTCTCCGGTATTGGGAATTCACACAGATACGCAGTATTTT
12	TRBJ1-2	.	TRBV7-9	.	CASSSQPDGYTF	TGTGCCAGCAGCAGTCAACCGGATGGCTACACCTTC
15	TRBJ1-5	.	TRBV15	TRBD1	CATSSRTGGNQPQHF	TGTGCCACCAGCAGCAGAACAGGGGGCAATCAGCCCCAGCATTTT
14	TRBJ2-7	.	TRBV27	.	CASSWGMGAYEQYF	TGTGCCAGCAGCTGGGGAATGGGGGCCTACGAGCAGTACTTC
15	TRBJ2-7	once	TRBV5-1	.	CASSLVYRGSSEQYF	TGCGCCAGCAGCTTGGTGTATCGGGGCTCCAGCGAGCAGTACTTC